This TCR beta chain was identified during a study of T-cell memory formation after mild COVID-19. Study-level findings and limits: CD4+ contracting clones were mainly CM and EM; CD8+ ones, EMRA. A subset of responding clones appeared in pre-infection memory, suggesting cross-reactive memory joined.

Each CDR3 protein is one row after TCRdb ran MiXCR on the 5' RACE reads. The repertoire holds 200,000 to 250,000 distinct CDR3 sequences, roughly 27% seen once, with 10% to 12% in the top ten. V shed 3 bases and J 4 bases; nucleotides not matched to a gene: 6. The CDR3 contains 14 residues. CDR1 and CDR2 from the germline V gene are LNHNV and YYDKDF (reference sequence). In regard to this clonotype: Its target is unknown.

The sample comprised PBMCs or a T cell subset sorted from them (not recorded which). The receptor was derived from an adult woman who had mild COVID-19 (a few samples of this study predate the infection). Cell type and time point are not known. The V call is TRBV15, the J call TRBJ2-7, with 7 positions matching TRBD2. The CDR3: CATSSNIGGYEQYF. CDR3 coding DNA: TGTGCCACCAGCAGCAACATCGGGGGGTACGAGCAGTACTTC.